Listed below are T cell receptor beta chains from one sample, sequenced in a study of memory CD4+ T cells and cytomegalovirus serostatus. The table came from immunoSEQ multiplex PCR; TCRdb's copy has only in-frame clones and leaves some out. The data contain about 60,000 clones, roughly 80% of them seen just once; the ten biggest clones take up more than 0.75%. Sequenced input: memory CD4+ T cells from blood. These TCRs come from an adult in good health and CMV-seronegative. CDR3s include the opening cysteine and the closing phenylalanine or tryptophan. Fields, in order: D gene, clone size, J gene, V gene, CDR3 DNA, CDR3 protein. D genes are given only for firm matches. Only part of the rows carry a size: once, few, many, or a class if the clone is expanded.

>TRBD1|.|TRBJ1-2|TRBV2
TGTGCCAGCAGTGAAGCGTCCCGGGACAGCTATGGCTACACCTTC
CASSEASRDSYGYTF
>.|few|TRBJ1-6|TRBV2
TGTGCCACCCGGGACTTCATGAGCTCCTATAATTCACCCCTCCACTTT
CATRDFMSSYNSPLHF
>.|.|TRBJ1-2|TRBV18
TGTGCCAGCTCACTTACCGCAGGGTTGGACTATGGCTACACCTTC
CASSLTAGLDYGYTF
>.|.|TRBJ1-1|TRBV7-2
TGTGCCAGCACCCAAGGCGGGGGTTGGACTGAAGCTTTCTTT
CASTQGGGWTEAFF
>.|few|TRBJ1-4|TRBV11-3
TGTGCCAGCAGCTTCACGGAAAATGAAAAACTGTTTTTT
CASSFTENEKLFF
>.|.|TRBJ1-4|TRBV20-1
TGCAGTGCTAGCGTCCGCGGAGAACTGTTTTTT
CSASVRGELFF
>TRBD2|.|TRBJ2-7|TRBV2
TGTGCCAGCAGGACTAGCGGGAGCTCCTACGAGCAGTACTTC
CASRTSGSSYEQYF
>.|once|TRBJ1-2|TRBV5-1
TGCGCCAGCAGCGCGACCCGGGGGTATGGCTACACCTTC
CASSATRGYGYTF
>.|once|TRBJ2-4|TRBV30
TGTGCCTGGACCCTTAGCGGCATTCAGTACTTC
CAWTLSGIQYF
>TRBD1|.|TRBJ2-5|TRBV5-1
TGCGCCAGCAGCTTACAGGGGGCTGATGAGACCCAGTACTTC
CASSLQGADETQYF
>TRBD1|few|TRBJ1-5|TRBV28
TGTGCCAGCAGTTGGGGTCCCGGGACAGGCTCGATCAATCAGCCCCAGCATTTT
CASSWGPGTGSINQPQHF